Presented here are 13 T cell receptor beta chains from one specimen sequenced in a study of T cells in Graves' hyperthyroidism and ophthalmopathy. RNA transcripts gave rise to amplified TCR beta CDR3 regions. First-round RT-PCR of the TCR CDR3 relied on the HTBI primer set. TCRdb analysed the multiplex PCR reads with MiXCR anew, one entry per CDR3 protein. The sample shows about 96,000 distinct CDR3 sequences, just over 50% of them seen only once. The sample consisted of blood. These receptors were collected from a woman aged 40 to 50 with Graves' hyperthyroidism.

This chain joins TRBV6-1 and TRBJ1-2; TRBD1 matches at 9 bases. Germline V gene lookup returns CDR1 MNHNS and CDR2 SASEGT. The V and J ends lost 5 bases and 8 bases, in that order; junction bases with no gene match: 12. The CDR3 has 15 amino acids. The CDR3 DNA sequence: TGTGCCAGCAGTACGCCGGGGGGACAGGGATACGGCTACACCTTC. Its protein product is CASSTPGGQGYGYTF.

This clonotype counts as hyperexpanded. This chain links TRBV9 with TRBJ1-6; weak D call: TRBD1 (6 bases). Germline assignment: CDR1 SGDLS and CDR2 YYNGEE. The V gene lost 5 bases and the J gene lost 2 bases, with 17 bases spanning the gap. This CDR3 region has 17 residues. The CDR3 loop reads CASRGEGGDAYNSPLHF. CDR3 nucleotides: TGTGCCAGCAGAGGTGAAGGGGGGGACGCCTATAATTCACCCCTCCACTTT. Supplemented by reference TRBV9 and TRBJ1-6, the full variable domain reads DSGVTQTPKHLITATGQRVTLRCSPRSGDLSVYWYQQSLDQGLQFLIQYYNGEERAKGNILERFSAQQFPDLHSELNLSSLELGDSALYFCASRGEGGDAYNSPLHFGNGTRLTVT.

The chain is built from TRBV2 and TRBJ1-4; 7 bases match TRBD1. The CDR3 spans 12 residues. In germline, CDR1 is SNHLY, CDR2 FYNNEI. Trimming at V came to 8 bases and at J to 8 bases, leaving 5 bases not matched to a gene. CDR3 DNA: TGTGCCAGCGTTGACAGGGAGGAAAAACTGTTTTTT. Protein product: CASVDREEKLFF.

This clonotype was seen a single time. Just one base apart from a much larger clone, this may be a read error. The chain carries TRBV13 and TRBJ2-5, with 12 bases lining up with TRBD2. V shed 2 bases, J shed 5 bases, and the junction held 6 bases outside the gene matches. Germline V CDR1 and CDR2: PRHDT, FYEKMQ (reference sequence). There are 16 residues in the CDR3. This CDR3 reads CASSLRLAGVRETQYF. The DNA of the CDR3 is TGTGCCAGCAGCTTACGACTAGCGGGAGTCAGGGAGACCCAGTACTTC.

This sequence joins TRBV7-2 and TRBJ1-4, with D unresolved. Per germline, CDR1 SGHTA and CDR2 FQGNSA. V lost 3 bases and J lost 8, with 13 bases in between. The length of the CDR3 is 14 residues. CDR3 residues: CASSLVGRNEKLFF. In DNA form, the CDR3 reads TGTGCCAGCAGCTTGGTTGGAAGGAACGAAAAACTGTTTTTT.

Details on this clonotype: Given the absence of the conserved phenylalanine or tryptophan at the CDR3 end, a read error is likely. This chain uses TRBV19 with TRBJ2-5; possibly TRBD1 for D (6 bases). The CDR3 has 13 residues. Germline CDR1 and CDR2: LNHDA and SQIVND (reference sequence). The V end lost 9 bases, the J end lost 5 bases, and 16 bases lay between the germline ends. CDR3 coding DNA: TGTGCCAGCAGCACCTACAGGGTGGAGACCCAGTACTCC. The encoded protein is CASSTYRVETQYS.

The J gene is TRBJ2-1, the V gene TRBV7-4; 10 positions agree with TRBD1. The germline gives CDR1 SGHVT, CDR2 SQSDAQ. Unmatched junction bases numbered 12, after V lost 8 bases and J lost 5 bases. This CDR3 comprises 16 residues. The CDR3 sequence is CASGQRGGTGDNEQFF. The CDR3 DNA follows: TGTGCCAGCGGTCAGAGGGGCGGGACAGGGGACAATGAGCAGTTCTTC.

The gene calls are TRBV7-9 and TRBJ2-5; 8 positions agree with TRBD2. The germline gives CDR1 SEHNR, CDR2 FQNEAQ (reference sequence). This CDR3 spans 16 amino acids. The V and J ends lost 6 bases and 2 bases, in that order; junction bases with no gene match: 11. The CDR3 sequence: CASSLRTGREQETQYF. The CDR3 DNA is TGTGCCAGCAGTTTGCGGACCGGGAGGGAGCAAGAGACCCAGTACTTC. The full variable domain, rest sourced from reference TRBV7-9 and TRBJ2-5, is DTGVSQNPRHKITKRGQNVTFRCDPISEHNRLYWYRQTLGQGPEFLTYFQNEAQLEKSRLLSDRFSAERPKGSFSTLEIQRTEQGDSAMYLCASSLRTGREQETQYFGPGTRLLVL.

The count of this clonotype is one. The chain carries TRBV10-3 and TRBJ1-1; 8 bases align to TRBD1. CDR1 ENHRY and CDR2 SYGVKD come from the germline V gene. Trimming took 10 bases from V and 1 from J; bases not matched to a gene: 5. The CDR3 extends over 13 amino acids. The CDR3 region has the DNA TGTGCCACCGGGACAGGAGCGAACACTGAAGCTTTCTTT. Protein sequence: CATGTGANTEAFF.

This clonotype occurred many times. The rearrangement joins TRBV7-2 to TRBJ2-2; 11 bases match TRBD2. V trimming: 3 bases; J trimming: 4 bases; junction bases outside the gene matches: 4. The CDR3 is 16 residues long. Germline CDR1 SGHTA, CDR2 FQGNSA. The CDR3 sequence: CASSFLAGGGTGELFF. The CDR3 nucleotides are TGTGCCAGCAGCTTCCTAGCGGGAGGAGGCACCGGGGAGCTGTTTTTT.

This clonotype was observed many times. The chain is built from TRBV19 and TRBJ1-2, with TRBD1 matching 9 bases. Germline V lookup: CDR1 LNHDA, CDR2 SQIVND (reference sequence). The CDR3 has 14 amino acids. J was trimmed by 7 bases and V by 5 bases; bases with no gene match: 8. The CDR3 DNA follows: TGTGCCAGTAGTCCACAGGGGGCTTGGCGTGGCTACACCTTC. This codes for CASSPQGAWRGYTF.

The chain combines TRBV7-9 with TRBJ1-1; maybe TRBD1 (6 bases). Looked up from germline, CDR1 is SEHNR and CDR2 is FQNEAQ (reference sequence). The CDR3 extends over 12 amino acids. The V end was cut by 4 bases, the J end by 11 bases, with 14 bases between. The DNA for the CDR3 is TGTGCCAGCAGCTCACAAAACAGGGTGGCTTTCTTT. Translation: CASSSQNRVAFF.

The rearrangement links TRBV29-1 to TRBJ1-1; 9 bases are a match to TRBD1. CDR3 length equals 13 residues. Trimming removed 3 bases from V and 4 bases from J; junction bases left unmatched: 3. The germline V gene encodes CDR1 SQVTM and CDR2 ANQGSEA. The CDR3 DNA follows: TGCAGCGTTGAGGGGACAGGGTTCACTGAAGCTTTCTTT. It yields the protein CSVEGTGFTEAFF.